These 21 T cell receptor beta chains were all obtained from the same sample, sequenced in a study of T-cell reconstitution after alpha-beta-depleted transplantation in children. For TCRbeta, the library was prepared with unique molecular identifiers. From the PCR reads, TCRdb called clonotypes with MiXCR, one entry per CDR3 protein. The data contain 250,000 to 350,000 distinct CDR3 sequences, more than 9% of them seen just once; the ten biggest clones take up about a tenth. The sample was PBMCs from the stem cell graft donor, taken from the stem cell graft. All receptors derive from a human donor who donated a stem cell graft to a child with SCID.

This clonotype was recorded many times. This rearrangement joins TRBV12-3 or TRBV12-4 to TRBJ1-1, with D hard to call. Trimming took off 4 bases at V and 5 bases at J, with 14 bases between the two ends. CDR3 length: 14 amino acids. CDR3 bases: TGTGCCAGCAGTTCCTGGTCGGGCAGGACTGAAGCTTTCTTT. It encodes CASSSWSGRTEAFF.

The sample holds a few counts of this clonotype. V and J are TRBV20-1 and TRBJ2-3, with a possible D match to TRBD2 (6 bases). Looked up from germline, CDR1 is DFQATT and CDR2 is SNEGSKA (reference sequence). V shed 0 bases and J shed 0 bases, with 13 bases lying between them. The CDR3 covers 16 residues. The CDR3 reads CSARDLKLASTDTQYF. CDR3 nucleotides: TGCAGTGCTAGAGATCTTAAACTAGCTAGCACAGATACGCAGTATTTT.

This clonotype has a count of ten or more. This chain joins TRBV12-3 or TRBV12-4 and TRBJ2-7; 12 bases line up with TRBD2. The ends lost 5 bases at V and 4 bases at J; junction bases unmatched: 3. CDR3 length: 14 residues. The CDR3 loop reads CASSRTSGEYEQYF. The CDR3 DNA is TGTGCCAGCAGTCGGACTAGCGGGGAATACGAGCAGTACTTC.

This clonotype was detected ten times or more. The chain has TRBV5-1 and TRBJ2-7; TRBD1 matches at 7 bases. Trimming at V came to 4 bases and at J to 7 bases, leaving 14 bases not matched to a gene. This CDR3 spans 15 amino acids. The V gene's germline CDR1 is SGHRS and CDR2 YFSETQ. The CDR3 loop reads CASSTSTGESGEQYF. CDR3 nucleotide sequence: TGCGCCAGCAGCACATCCACAGGGGAGTCGGGAGAGCAGTACTTC.

This clonotype was picked up many times. The chain joins TRBV20-1 to TRBJ1-3; tentative D call: TRBD1 (6 bases). V was pared by 1 base and J by 0 bases, with 22 bases between. Germline V gene sequence: CDR1 DFQATT, CDR2 SNEGSKA (reference sequence). The CDR3 has 19 amino acids. The chain's CDR3 is CSARAGTSPQGTSGNTIYF. DNA for the CDR3: TGCAGTGCTAGAGCGGGGACATCCCCTCAAGGGACCTCTGGAAACACCATATATTTT.

The chain couples TRBV29-1 to TRBJ2-3; D gene uncertain. Trimming took 6 bases from V and 4 from J, leaving 8 bases between them. This CDR3 has 11 residues. The germline V gene has CDR1 SQVTM and CDR2 ANQGSEA. CDR3 in amino acids: CSVLLPDTQYF. CDR3 nucleotide sequence: TGCAGCGTCTTATTACCAGATACGCAGTATTTT.

The table lists this clonotype with a few counts. One junction end does not reproduce the germline sequence, and a read error may be involved. The chain carries TRBV12-3 or TRBV12-4 and TRBJ1-2, with 7 bases identical to TRBD1. The CDR3 consists of 14 residues. In DNA, the CDR3 is TGTGCCAGCAGTTCTACAGGGGTTTCCTATGGCTACACCTTT. It specifies CASSSTGVSYGYTF.

This clonotype has a handful of counts. The CDR3 region has the DNA TGTGCCAGCAGGGGAACAGGGTCCCCAACATACGAGCAGTACTTC. This codes for CASRGTGSPTYEQYF. The V call is TRBV4-2, the J call TRBJ2-7, with D perhaps TRBD1 (6 bases). The length of the CDR3 is 15 residues. The ends were cut back, 6 bases at V and 4 bases at J, with 19 bases in the middle. Germline loops: CDR1 LGHNA, CDR2 YNFKEQ.

This clonotype was picked up a small number of times. The chain is built from TRBV20-1 and TRBJ2-1; weak D call: TRBD1 (5 bases). Germline values: CDR1 DFQATT, CDR2 SNEGSKA (reference sequence). Trimming cost V 0 bases and J 0 bases, with 12 bases left between them. This CDR3 has 16 amino acids. This chain's CDR3 is CSARDEGVSSYNEQFF. CDR3 nucleotide sequence: TGCAGTGCTAGAGATGAAGGGGTTAGCTCCTACAATGAGCAGTTCTTC.

The table lists this clonotype with a few counts. The gene calls are TRBV6-1 and TRBJ1-5; D call uncertain. Per germline, CDR1 MNHNS and CDR2 SASEGT. The CDR3 spans 16 residues. Trimming took 5 bases from V and 3 from J, leaving 17 bases between them. This CDR3 reads CASSQLGLSPNQPQHF. In DNA, the CDR3 is TGTGCCAGCAGTCAATTGGGCCTTAGCCCCAATCAGCCCCAGCATTTT.

This clonotype has ten or more counts. J is TRBJ2-1 and V is TRBV11-1; perhaps TRBD2 as D (5 bases). V gave up 4 bases and J gave up 8 bases, with 12 bases separating them. This CDR3 region has 13 residues. From germline, CDR1 is SGHAT and CDR2 FQDESV (reference sequence). The CDR3 loop is CASSSPPGYEQFF. DNA of the CDR3: TGTGCCAGCAGCTCACCACCGGGGTATGAGCAGTTCTTC.

This clonotype was observed a handful of times. V usage is TRBV7-3 and J usage is TRBJ2-1, with 10 bases that match TRBD2. The germline CDR1 and CDR2 sequences are SGHTA and FQGTGA. V lost 0 bases to trimming and J lost 6 bases; unmatched junction nucleotides: 8. CDR3 size: 17 residues. Here the CDR3 DNA reads TGTGCCAGCAGCTTAACCCCTTCTAGCGGGGGTCCCAATGAGCAGTTCTTC. It specifies CASSLTPSSGGPNEQFF. Looking up the rest from reference TRBV7-3 and TRBJ2-1 gives the full variable domain: GAGVSQTPSNKVTEKGKYVELRCDPISGHTALYWYRQSLGQGPEFLIYFQGTGAADDSGLPNDRFFAVRPEGSVSTLKIQRTERGDSAVYLCASSLTPSSGGPNEQFFGPGTRLTVL.

The rearrangement links TRBV4-1 to TRBJ1-5; D unclear. The CDR3 covers 14 residues. V was trimmed by 0 bases and J by 4 bases, leaving 7 bases between them. Germline V gives CDR1 MGHRA, CDR2 YSYEKL. The CDR3 DNA is TGCGCCAGCAGCCAAGATTGGTTAAATCAGCCCCAGCATTTT. Protein: CASSQDWLNQPQHF.

This clonotype turned up a few times. V is TRBV7-3 and J is TRBJ2-7; the D gene is possibly TRBD1 (6 bases). Germline V lookup: CDR1 SGHTA, CDR2 FQGTGA. Trimming removed 0 bases at V and 5 bases at J, with 11 bases between. The CDR3 length is 14 residues. For the CDR3, the DNA is TGTGCCAGCAGCTTAACAGGACAGTTCAACGAGCAGTACTTC. Its protein is CASSLTGQFNEQYF.

In this sample, this clonotype turned up a few times. The gene calls are TRBV7-8 and TRBJ2-5; no firm D call. Germline values: CDR1 SGHVS, CDR2 FQNEAQ. V dropped 5 bases and J dropped 5 bases, with 12 bases sitting between them. The CDR3 covers 13 residues. The CDR3 sequence: CASSGEGPETQYF. CDR3 nucleotide sequence: TGTGCCAGCAGCGGAGAAGGGCCGGAGACCCAGTACTTC.

The chain is built from TRBV20-1 and TRBJ2-1, with 7 positions matching TRBD2. Germline V lookup: CDR1 DFQATT, CDR2 SNEGSKA (reference sequence). The trim removed 7 bases at V and 1 base at J, leaving 4 bases unmatched. The CDR3 extends over 13 amino acids. The CDR3 here is CSVRGGSYNEQFF. The CDR3, as DNA: TGCAGTGTAAGGGGAGGGTCCTACAATGAGCAGTTCTTC.

This clonotype came up a few times. This rearrangement joins TRBV12-3 or TRBV12-4 to TRBJ2-1; a weak D match, TRBD2 (7 bases). This CDR3 has 15 amino acids. V was pared by 0 bases and J by 6 bases, with 12 bases between. The CDR3 DNA is TGTGCCAGCAGTTTAGCGGGGGGGCCGGGCAATGAGCAGTTCTTC. Its translation is CASSLAGGPGNEQFF.

The chain uses TRBV18 and TRBJ2-5; no clear D gene. From germline, CDR1 is KGHSH and CDR2 LQKENI. V lost 4 bases to trimming and J lost 4 bases, with 16 bases between them. This CDR3 contains 15 residues. The CDR3 here is CASSRRNSLGETQYF. The CDR3 coding sequence is TGTGCCAGCTCACGAAGGAACAGCCTCGGAGAGACCCAGTACTTC.

The rearrangement joins TRBV9 to TRBJ1-5; D remains ambiguous. V lost 0 bases and J lost 1, with 8 bases in between. The germline V gene encodes CDR1 SGDLS and CDR2 YYNGEE. The CDR3 runs 15 residues. The CDR3 DNA is TGTGCCAGCAGCGTAGAAGGGAGCAGCAATCAGCCCCAGCATTTT. It translates to CASSVEGSSNQPQHF.

This clonotype was seen more than once but under ten times. V is TRBV29-1 and J is TRBJ1-1; D might be TRBD1 (6 bases). V was trimmed by 4 bases and J by 5 bases, leaving 17 bases between them. Germline CDR1 SQVTM, CDR2 ANQGSEA. There are 14 residues in the CDR3. The CDR3 loop is CSVAVGGVWTEAFF. The CDR3 coding sequence is TGCAGCGTTGCTGTAGGGGGGGTGTGGACTGAAGCTTTCTTT. The entire variable domain, with the rest obtained from reference TRBV29-1 and TRBJ1-1, is as follows: SAVISQKPSRDICQRGTSLTIQCQVDSQVTMMFWYRQQPGQSLTLIATANQGSEATYESGFVIDKFPISRPNLTFSTLTVSNMSPEDSSIYLCSVAVGGVWTEAFFGQGTRLTVV.

This chain links TRBV29-1 with TRBJ2-5; 10 positions agree with TRBD2. Germline V gene sequence: CDR1 SQVTM, CDR2 ANQGSEA. The CDR3 consists of 14 residues. V was pared by 5 bases and J by 5 bases, with 8 bases of the junction left unmatched. As DNA, the CDR3 is TGCAGCGTTAGCGGGGGGGCTGTTCTGGAGACCCAGTACTTC. Its protein product is CSVSGGAVLETQYF.